This paragraph covers one TCR beta chain sequence. Unmatched junction bases numbered 6, after V lost 5 bases and J lost 2 bases. The CDR3 runs 14 residues. Germline V gene data show CDR1 as MNHEY and CDR2 as SVGAGI. TCRdb's copy holds only in-frame clones and misses some; the assay was immunoSEQ multiplex PCR. The sample has around 100,000 clones, about 95% seen once. This sample is part of a study of technical replicates of blood from a handful of donors. The genes are TRBV6-5 and TRBJ2-7; 7 bases fit TRBD1. This TCR came from a human donor in good health. Sequenced material: T cells isolated from PBMCs. In DNA form, the CDR3 reads TGTGCCAGCAGTGAACAGGGGTTCACCTACGAGCAGTACTTC. It is translated as CASSEQGFTYEQYF.